Following are 16 T cell receptor beta chains from one sample sequenced in a study of cytomegalovirus exposure and HLA in healthy donors. Assay: immunoSEQ multiplex PCR; the TCRdb copy retains only in-frame clones and omits some. Here the sample spans under 50,000 clones, nearly 95% being singletons. Material: PBMCs. The receptors shown here come from a young woman in good health and CMV-seropositive.

V usage is TRBV18 and J usage is TRBJ2-5, with 11 bases lining up with TRBD2. Germline trimming cut 6 bases from V and 3 bases from J; bases unmatched to any gene: 9. This CDR3 spans 16 amino acids. Germline lookup yields CDR1 KGHSH and CDR2 LQKENI. The CDR3 DNA reads as TGTGCCAGCTCGCGCTCTCGACTAGCGGGAAAAGAGACCCAGTACTTC. Translating gives CASSRSRLAGKETQYF.

The rearrangement joins TRBV6-6 to TRBJ2-1; the D is unclear. CDR3 length equals 14 residues. Germline V gene data show CDR1 as MNHNY and CDR2 as SVGAGI (reference sequence). With 2 bases removed from V and 6 bases from J, the gap between germline ends came to 11 bases. CDR3 coding DNA: TGTGCCAGCAGTTACAGCCTAGTCCCCAATGAGCAGTTCTTC. This sequence encodes CASSYSLVPNEQFF.

The V gene is TRBV6-1, the J gene TRBJ2-7; 7 bases align to TRBD1. The CDR3 contains 13 residues. Trimming cost V 1 base and J 10 bases; bases outside gene matches: 7. Germline loops: CDR1 MNHNS, CDR2 SASEGT. The CDR3, as DNA: TGTGCCAGCAGTGAAGTGAGGGGGCAGTACCAGTACTTC. Translating it yields CASSEVRGQYQYF.

This chain joins TRBV4-2 and TRBJ1-2, with D unclear. Trimming shortened V by 0 bases and J by 3 bases, and 17 bases separated the two germline ends. CDR1 and CDR2 from the germline V gene are LGHNA and YNFKEQ. The CDR3 consists of 17 residues. The CDR3 is CASSQEPLDTADYGYTF. DNA for the CDR3: TGTGCCAGCAGCCAAGAACCCCTGGATACAGCCGACTATGGCTACACCTTC.

This clone was seen just once. The chain is built from TRBV6-1 and TRBJ2-3, with TRBD1 identical over 8 bases. The CDR3 runs to 15 residues. From germline, CDR1 is MNHNS and CDR2 SASEGT. V shed 0 bases, J shed 4 bases, and the junction held 3 bases outside the gene matches. The CDR3 reads CASSEAQGASDTQYF. The CDR3 bases are TGTGCCAGCAGTGAAGCTCAGGGGGCATCAGATACGCAGTATTTT.

V and J are TRBV5-1 and TRBJ2-7; 12 positions match TRBD1. This CDR3 has 15 residues. The V gene's germline CDR1 is SGHRS and CDR2 YFSETQ. V was pared by 4 bases and J by 5 bases, with 7 bases of the junction left unmatched. CDR3 sequence (DNA): TGCGCCAGCAGCACCGGGACAGGGGGCGGGAACGAGCAGTACTTC. It yields the protein CASSTGTGGGNEQYF.

The rearrangement joins TRBV7-9 to TRBJ2-1; D may be TRBD2 (5 bases). The V end was cut by 4 bases, the J end by 5 bases, with 27 bases between. From germline, CDR1 is SEHNR and CDR2 FQNEAQ (reference sequence). This CDR3 contains 19 residues. The CDR3 is CASSSPPLERYHLNNEQFF. The CDR3 region has the DNA TGTGCCAGCAGCTCACCCCCCCTGGAGCGGTATCACCTTAACAATGAGCAGTTCTTC.

A remark on this clone: At one end, the junction sequence differs from germline, possibly due to a read error. V and J are TRBV9 and TRBJ2-1; no definite D call. Germline V lookup: CDR1 SGDLS, CDR2 YYNGEE. CDR3 length: 14 amino acids. The CDR3 is CASSVDLLARERFF. The CDR3 DNA is TGTGCCAGCAGCGTAGACTTGTTGGCACGTGAGCGGTTCTTC.

The CDR3 loop is CASSPPTSGRNNEQFF. The CDR3, as DNA: TGTGCCAGCAGCCCGCCGACTAGCGGGAGGAACAATGAGCAGTTCTTC. The chain joins TRBV5-4 to TRBJ2-1; TRBD2 aligns across 13 bases. From germline, CDR1 is SGHNT and CDR2 YYREEE (reference sequence). The CDR3 totals 16 residues. J lost 5 bases, V lost 4 bases, and 6 bases had no gene match.

The genes are TRBV4-2 and TRBJ2-7, with 8 positions matching TRBD2. Per the germline V gene, CDR1 is LGHNA and CDR2 is YNFKEQ. V gave up 1 base and J gave up 4 bases; unmatched junction bases: 6. This CDR3 comprises 15 residues. In DNA form, the CDR3 reads TGTGCCAGCAGCCAAGGAGCGGGAGAAGTGTACGAGCAGTACTTC. This codes for CASSQGAGEVYEQYF.

This chain uses TRBV18 with TRBJ1-1; D unresolved. Trimming took off 1 base at V and 0 bases at J, with 9 bases between the two ends. The CDR3 sequence is 15 residues long. Germline CDR1 KGHSH, CDR2 LQKENI. DNA for the CDR3: TGTGCCAGCTCACCACTGCGTTTGATGAACACTGAAGCTTTCTTT. Residues: CASSPLRLMNTEAFF.

The V gene is TRBV2, the J gene TRBJ2-7; 9 bases are a match to TRBD2. CDR1 SNHLY and CDR2 FYNNEI come from the germline V gene. CDR3 length: 14 residues. V dropped 4 bases and J dropped 0; count of bases not matched to a gene: 1. The CDR3 bases are TGTGCCAGCAGTGTGGGACTAGCCTCCTACGAGCAGTACTTC. Its protein is CASSVGLASYEQYF.

The chain combines TRBV28 with TRBJ2-7; TRBD1 matches at 11 bases. V lost 6 bases to trimming and J lost 7 bases; unmatched junction nucleotides: 8. Germline V CDR1 and CDR2: MDHEN, SYDVKM. The CDR3 runs to 14 residues. The CDR3 bases are TGTGCCAGCAGACTCTCCGGGACAGGGGGTGAGCAGTACTTC. It translates to CASRLSGTGGEQYF.

Sample share makes this clone medium-sized. This rearrangement joins TRBV6-4 to TRBJ2-7; 12 positions agree with TRBD1. CDR3 length equals 14 residues. J was trimmed by 5 bases and V by 5 bases; bases with no gene match: 4. Germline V gene lookup returns CDR1 MRHNA and CDR2 SNTAGT. As DNA, the CDR3 is TGTGCCAGCAGTCCCGGGACAGGGGGCCACGAGCAGTACTTC. Translating it yields CASSPGTGGHEQYF.

The V and J genes are TRBV4-1 and TRBJ1-5; 8 bases map to TRBD1. V was clipped by 2 bases and J by 6 bases; unmatched bases: 6. This CDR3 region has 15 residues. Germline V gene data show CDR1 as MGHRA and CDR2 as YSYEKL. CDR3 sequence (DNA): TGCGCCAGCAGCCAACTGGACAGGGCAGGTCAGCCCCAGCATTTT. This gives the protein CASSQLDRAGQPQHF.

V is TRBV7-9 and J is TRBJ2-3; D is unresolved. CDR1 is SEHNR, CDR2 FQNEAQ, per germline (reference sequence). The germline V and J ends were trimmed by 0 bases and 5 bases, with 6 bases remaining between them. The CDR3 is 13 residues long. CDR3 in amino acids: CASSLAGKDTQYF. The CDR3 DNA is TGTGCCAGCAGCTTAGCGGGCAAAGATACGCAGTATTTT.